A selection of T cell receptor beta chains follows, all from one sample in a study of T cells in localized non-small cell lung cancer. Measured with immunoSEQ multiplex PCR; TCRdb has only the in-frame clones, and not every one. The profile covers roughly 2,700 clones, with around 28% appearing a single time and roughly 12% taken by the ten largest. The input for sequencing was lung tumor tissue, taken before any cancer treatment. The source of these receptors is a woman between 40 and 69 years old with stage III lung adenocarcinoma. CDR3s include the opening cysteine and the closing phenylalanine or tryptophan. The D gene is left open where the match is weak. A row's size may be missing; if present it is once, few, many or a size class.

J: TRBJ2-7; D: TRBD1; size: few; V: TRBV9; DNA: TGTGCCAGCCACTCAGGACAGGGCCCTTACGAGCAGTACTTC; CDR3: CASHSGQGPYEQYF
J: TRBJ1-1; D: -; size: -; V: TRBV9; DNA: TGTGCCAGCAGCGTAACCCAAGACACTCCTGAAGCTTTCTTT; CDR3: CASSVTQDTPEAFF
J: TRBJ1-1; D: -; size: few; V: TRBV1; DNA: TGCGCCAGCAGCCAGGATCCGTCGGGTCGGGGGCAGAACACTGAAGCTTTCTTT; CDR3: CASSQDPSGRGQNTEAFF
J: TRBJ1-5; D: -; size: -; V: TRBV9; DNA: TGTGCCAGCAGTGAGGATATCTCGCCCCAGCATTTT; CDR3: CASSEDISPQHF
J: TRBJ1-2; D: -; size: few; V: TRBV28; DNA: TGTGCCAGCATCCCGACCGGGACCCTCTATGGCTACACCTTC; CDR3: CASIPTGTLYGYTF
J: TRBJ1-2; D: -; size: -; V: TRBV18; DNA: TGTGCCAGCTCACCACAAGAGGTTAGCCGGGGTGGCTACACCTTC; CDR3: CASSPQEVSRGGYTF
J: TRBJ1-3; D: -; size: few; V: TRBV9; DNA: TGTGCCAGCAGCGTAGAGGGACGATCTGGAAACACCATATATTTT; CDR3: CASSVEGRSGNTIYF
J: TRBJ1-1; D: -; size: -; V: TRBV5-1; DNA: TGCGCCAGCAGCTGGGGGCCCCGGGGAAGAGGGATGAACACTGAAGCTTTCTTT; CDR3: CASSWGPRGRGMNTEAFF
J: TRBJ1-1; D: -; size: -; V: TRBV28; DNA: TGTGCCAGCACCCCCCTCGGAATGAACACTGAAGCTTTCTTT; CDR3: CASTPLGMNTEAFF
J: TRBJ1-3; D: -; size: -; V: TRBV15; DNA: TGTGCCACCAGCAGAGGGGGAGGGTCCGGAGGAAACACCATATATTTT; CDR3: CATSRGGGSGGNTIYF
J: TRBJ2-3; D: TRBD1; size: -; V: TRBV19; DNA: TGTGCCAGTAGTATAGTACGGGGACAGGGGCCCCGAGATACGCAGTATTTT; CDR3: CASSIVRGQGPRDTQYF
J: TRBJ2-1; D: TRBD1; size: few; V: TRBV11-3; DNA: TGTGCCAGCAGCTTAGAGCAGGGGGCCAGCTACAATGAGCAGTTCTTC; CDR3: CASSLEQGASYNEQFF
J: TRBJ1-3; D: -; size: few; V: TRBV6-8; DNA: TGTGCCAGCAGTTCCCCAGTCAACACCATATATTTT; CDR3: CASSSPVNTIYF
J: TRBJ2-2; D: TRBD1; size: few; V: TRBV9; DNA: TGTGCCAGCAGCGCCGGGACAGGGAACACCGGGGAGCTGTTTTTT; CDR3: CASSAGTGNTGELFF
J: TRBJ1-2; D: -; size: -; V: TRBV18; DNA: TGTGCCAGCTCATCCCAGATTGAATTTTGGACAGAAGGTGGCTACACCTTC; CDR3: CASSSQIEFWTEGGYTF
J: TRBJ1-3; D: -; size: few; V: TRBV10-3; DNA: TGTGCCATCAGTGAGTCCAGGGAAGGAAACACCATATATTTT; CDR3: CAISESREGNTIYF
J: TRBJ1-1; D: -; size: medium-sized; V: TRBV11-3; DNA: TGTGCCAGCAGCGGAGACAGTTCTCAGAACACTGAAGCTTTCTTT; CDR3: CASSGDSSQNTEAFF
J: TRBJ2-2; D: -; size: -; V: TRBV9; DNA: TGTGCCAGCAGCGTAGAAGGGCGGGGCACCGGGGAGCTGTTTTTT; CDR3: CASSVEGRGTGELFF
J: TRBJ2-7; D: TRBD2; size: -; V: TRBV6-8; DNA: TGTGCCAGCAGTCCCGACCACTATCGGGGGGGCTCCTACGAGCAGTACTTC; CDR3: CASSPDHYRGGSYEQYF
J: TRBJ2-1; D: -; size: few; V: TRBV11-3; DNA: TGTGCCAGCAGCTTAGAGACTAACTCCTACAATGAGCAGTTCTTC; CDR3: CASSLETNSYNEQFF
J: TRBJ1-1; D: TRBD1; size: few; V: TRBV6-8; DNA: TGTGCCACCCTGTACAGGGGGACTGAAGCTTTCTTT; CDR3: CATLYRGTEAFF
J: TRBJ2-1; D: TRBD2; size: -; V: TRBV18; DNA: TGTGCCAGCTCACCGAGCGGGGGGGCCTACAATGAGCAGTTCTTC; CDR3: CASSPSGGAYNEQFF
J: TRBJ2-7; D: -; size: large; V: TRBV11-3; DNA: TGTGCCAGCAGCCCAAGGTCCTGGCGCGGGGAGCAGTACTTC; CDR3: CASSPRSWRGEQYF
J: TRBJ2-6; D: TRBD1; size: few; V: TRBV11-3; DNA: TGTGCCAGCAGCTGGGGGACAGCCACTGGGGCCAACGTCCTGACTTTC; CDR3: CASSWGTATGANVLTF
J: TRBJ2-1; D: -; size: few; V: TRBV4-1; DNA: TGCGCCAGCAGCATCCGGGCCTTCTACAATGAGCAGTTCTTC; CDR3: CASSIRAFYNEQFF
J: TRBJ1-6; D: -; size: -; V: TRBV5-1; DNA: TGCGCCACCCAGCTTGGCCGGGATGGAGGGTCACCCCTCCACTTT; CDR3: CATQLGRDGGSPLHF
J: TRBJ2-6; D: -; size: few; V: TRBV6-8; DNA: TGTGCCAGCAGTTACTATATCTCTGGGGCCAACGTCCTGACTTTC; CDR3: CASSYYISGANVLTF
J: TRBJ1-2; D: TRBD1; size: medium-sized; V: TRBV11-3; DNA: TGTGCCAGCAGCTTAGATAGGACAGGGTTGTATGGCTACACCTTC; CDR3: CASSLDRTGLYGYTF
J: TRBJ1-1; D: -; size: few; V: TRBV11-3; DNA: TGTGCCAGCAGTCTTACGGGGGCGAGGGGGACTGAAGCTTTCTTT; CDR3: CASSLTGARGTEAFF
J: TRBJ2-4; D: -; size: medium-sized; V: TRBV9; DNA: TGTGCCAGCAGCGTAGTATCGGGGCCCCAAAGCATTCAGTACTTC; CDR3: CASSVVSGPQSIQYF
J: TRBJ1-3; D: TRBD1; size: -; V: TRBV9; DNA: TGTGCCAGCAGCATTGGGACAGACTCTGGAAACACCATATATTTT; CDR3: CASSIGTDSGNTIYF
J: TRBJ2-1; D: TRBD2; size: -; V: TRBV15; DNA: TGTGCCACCAGGGAGGCCGGGACTAGCTTTATCAATGAGCAGTTCTTC; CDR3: CATREAGTSFINEQFF
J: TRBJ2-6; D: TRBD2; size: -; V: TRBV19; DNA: TGTGCCAGTAGTACTCCAGTAGCGGGAGTATCGGGGGCCAACGTCCTGACTTTC; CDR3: CASSTPVAGVSGANVLTF
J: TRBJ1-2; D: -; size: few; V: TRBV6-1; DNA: TGTGCCAGCAGTGAAGCGCAGAGAAACTATGGCTACACCTTC; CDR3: CASSEAQRNYGYTF
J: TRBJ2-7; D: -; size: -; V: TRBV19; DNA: TGTGCCAGTAGTAGGGACGGTTATTCCTACGAGCAGTACTTC; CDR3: CASSRDGYSYEQYF
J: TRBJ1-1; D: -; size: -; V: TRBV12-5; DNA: TGTGCCAGCAACTATGGGCGGACCAACACTGAAGCTTTCTTT; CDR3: CASNYGRTNTEAFF
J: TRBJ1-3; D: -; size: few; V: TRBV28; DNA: TGTGCCAGCACCCCTCTGCATAGGGGACGCTCTGGAAACACCATATATTTT; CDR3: CASTPLHRGRSGNTIYF
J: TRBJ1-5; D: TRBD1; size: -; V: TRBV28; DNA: TGTGCCAGCGGGGGTGGACAGGGAGGGAATCAGCCCCAGCATTTT; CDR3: CASGGGQGGNQPQHF
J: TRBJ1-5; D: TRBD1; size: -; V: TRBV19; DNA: TGTGCCAGTAGTGGGGGACAGGTCAGGTCGCCCCAGCATTTT; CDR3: CASSGGQVRSPQHF
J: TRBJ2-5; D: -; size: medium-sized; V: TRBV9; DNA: TGTGCCAGCAGCAACAACCGGCAAGAGACCCAGTACTTC; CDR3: CASSNNRQETQYF
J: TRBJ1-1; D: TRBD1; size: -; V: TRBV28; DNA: TGTGCCAGCAGTTTAGGACAGGGGAACACTGAAGCTTTCTTT; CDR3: CASSLGQGNTEAFF
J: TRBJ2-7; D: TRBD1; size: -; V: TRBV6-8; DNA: TGTGCCAGCAGATCCGGGACAGGGCCCATCGAGCAGTACTTC; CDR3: CASRSGTGPIEQYF
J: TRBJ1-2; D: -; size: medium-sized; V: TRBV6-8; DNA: TGTGCCAGCAGTTATATGGAGGGGAACAACTATGGCTACACCTTC; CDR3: CASSYMEGNNYGYTF
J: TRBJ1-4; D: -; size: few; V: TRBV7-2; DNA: TGTGCCAGCAGCGTGCGGACAGAAGAAAAACTGTTTTTT; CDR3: CASSVRTEEKLFF